The clone carrying this T cell receptor beta chain was found once. Its antigen is as yet unknown. The V segment lost 7 bases and the J segment 9 bases; nucleotides outside the gene matches: 11. The CDR3 has 14 residues. Germline CDR1 reads MNHEY; CDR2 reads SVGAGI. The data were taken from a study of CD4 T cells in relation to SARS-CoV-2 and coronaviruses. In the study overall: TCR beta CDR3s were sequenced after roughly ten-day antigen culture of PBMCs. The restricting HLA molecule for shared crossreactive spike epitopes was mapped. Study conclusions and caveats: Roughly 69% of donors had memory CD4+ clonotypes crossrecognizing SARS-CoV-2 and common cold coronavirus spike.

CD4+ T cells from unexposed donors were obtained before the COVID-19 pandemic (2011-2018). Isolation of CD4+ T cells took place after about 9 days in culture. As cell numbers allowed, unexposed-donor CD4+ T cells faced SARS-CoV-2 S/N and four cold-coronavirus spikes. Sequencing used immunoSEQ multiplex PCR; TCRdb keeps in-frame clones, though not all of them. The sample has 21,000 or so clones; 76% are singletons. The sequence came from a human donor in good health. The chain employs TRBV6-5 and TRBJ2-4, with 8 positions matching TRBD1. Sequencing was performed on CD4+ T cells from PBMCs, cultured in vitro. The CDR3 DNA reads as TGTGCCAGCACTAACCCACAGGGGGGTTCCATTCAGTACTTC. It specifies CASTNPQGGSIQYF.